This section outlines one T cell receptor beta chain sequence together with its context. The sample comes from a study of T cell responses to AZD1222 COVID-19 vaccine. The assay was immunoSEQ multiplex PCR, and TCRdb's table has in-frame clones only and misses some. Among over 75,000 clones listed, roughly 90% were seen once. CDR1 and CDR2 from the germline V gene are MDHEN and SYDVKM. The CDR3 covers 14 residues. The V gene lost 5 bases and the J gene lost 4 bases, with 15 bases spanning the gap. This specimen consisted of peripheral blood, obtained on day 0 of AZD1222 vaccination. The receptor was isolated from an adult in good health. This chain joins TRBV28 and TRBJ2-7; possible D gene TRBD1, 6 bases. The CDR3 sequence is CASSPPQDRYEQYF. CDR3 in DNA: TGTGCCAGCAGTCCGCCCCAAGACAGGTACGAGCAGTACTTC.